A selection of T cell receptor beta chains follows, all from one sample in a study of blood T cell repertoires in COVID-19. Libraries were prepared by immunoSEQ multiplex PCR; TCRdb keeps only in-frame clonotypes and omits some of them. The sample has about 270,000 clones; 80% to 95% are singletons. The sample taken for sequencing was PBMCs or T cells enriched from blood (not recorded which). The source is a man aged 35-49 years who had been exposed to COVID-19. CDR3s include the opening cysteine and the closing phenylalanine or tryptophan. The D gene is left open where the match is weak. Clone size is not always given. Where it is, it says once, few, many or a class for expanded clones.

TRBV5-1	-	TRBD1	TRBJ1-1	CASSLQGREAFF	TGCGCCAGCAGCCTACAGGGGCGGGAAGCTTTCTTT
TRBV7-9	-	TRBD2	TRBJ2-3	CASSTRLAGFTDTQYF	TGTGCCAGCAGCACAAGACTAGCGGGATTCACAGATACGCAGTATTTT
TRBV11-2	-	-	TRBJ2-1	CASSLNGGSSYNEQFF	TGTGCCAGCAGCTTAAATGGAGGGAGCTCCTACAATGAGCAGTTCTTC
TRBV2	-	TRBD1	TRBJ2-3	CASSGNSGQTNTSTDTQYF	TGTGCCAGCAGTGGCAATTCGGGACAGACGAACACTAGCACAGATACGCAGTATTTT
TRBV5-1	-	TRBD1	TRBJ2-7	CASSTGGKTYEQYF	TGCGCCAGCAGCACAGGGGGCAAAACCTACGAGCAGTACTTC
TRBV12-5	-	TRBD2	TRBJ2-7	CASESSGINEQYF	TGTGCTAGTGAGTCTAGCGGGATAAACGAGCAGTACTTC
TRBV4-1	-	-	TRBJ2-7	CASSQDSVRLILNEQYF	TGCGCCAGCAGCCAAGATTCCGTGAGACTAATTTTGAACGAGCAGTACTTC
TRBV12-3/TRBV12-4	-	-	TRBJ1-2	CASSSIRGYTF	TGTGCCAGCAGCTCTATCCGAGGCTACACCTTC
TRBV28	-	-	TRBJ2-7	CASSLRTGVEQYF	TGTGCCAGCAGTTTACGTACCGGGGTCGAGCAGTACTTC
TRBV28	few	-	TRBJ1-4	CASSLGRGRVNEKLFF	TGTGCCAGCAGTTTGGGCAGGGGAAGGGTTAATGAAAAACTGTTTTTT
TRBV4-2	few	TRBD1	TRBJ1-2	CASSQDWGQGGYGYTF	TGTGCCAGCAGCCAAGATTGGGGACAGGGCGGCTATGGCTACACCTTC
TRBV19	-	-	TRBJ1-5	CASSIEGDQPQHF	TGTGCCAGTAGTATCGAGGGGGATCAGCCCCAGCATTTT
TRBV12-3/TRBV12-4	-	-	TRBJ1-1	CASHRPGGTEAFF	TGTGCCAGCCATCGTCCCGGGGGGACTGAAGCTTTCTTT
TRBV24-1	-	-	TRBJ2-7	CATSDSNRGGYEQYF	TGTGCCACCAGTGATTCCAACAGGGGAGGTTACGAGCAGTACTTC
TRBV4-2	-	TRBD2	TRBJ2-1	CASSQGREGYEQFF	TGTGCCAGCAGCCAGGGGCGGGAGGGCTATGAGCAGTTCTTC
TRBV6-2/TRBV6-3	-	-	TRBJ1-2	CASSQIRVVGYTF	TGTGCCAGCAGTCAGATCAGGGTCGTTGGCTACACCTTC
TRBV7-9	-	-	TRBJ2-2	CASKKAPNTGELFF	TGTGCCAGCAAAAAAGCTCCAAACACCGGGGAGCTGTTTTTT
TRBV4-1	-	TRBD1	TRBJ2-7	CASSQWTGPPFEQYF	TGCGCCAGCAGCCAATGGACAGGGCCGCCTTTCGAGCAGTACTTC
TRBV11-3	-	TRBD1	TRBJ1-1	CASSSQGAHTEAFF	TGTGCCAGCAGCTCCCAGGGGGCGCACACTGAAGCTTTCTTT
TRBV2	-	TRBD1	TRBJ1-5	CASSVGTGYGNQPQHF	TGTGCCAGCAGTGTGGGGACAGGTTACGGCAATCAGCCCCAGCATTTT
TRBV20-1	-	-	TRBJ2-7	CSAPPTGF	TGCAGTGCTCCACCGACAGGTTTC
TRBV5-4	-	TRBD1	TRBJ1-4	CASSWGQSNEKLFF	TGTGCCAGCAGCTGGGGACAGTCTAATGAAAAACTGTTTTTT
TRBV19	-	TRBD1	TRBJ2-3	CASSSYRGPDTQYF	TGTGCCAGTAGTAGCTACAGGGGGCCAGATACGCAGTATTTT
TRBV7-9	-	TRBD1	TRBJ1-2	CASSLEDRYYGYTF	TGTGCCAGCAGCTTAGAGGACAGGTACTATGGCTACACCTTC
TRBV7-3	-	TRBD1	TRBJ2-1	CASSLTGDNEQFF	TGTGCCAGCAGCCTGACAGGGGACAATGAGCAGTTCTTC
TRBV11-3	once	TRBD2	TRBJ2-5	CASSGTRQETQYF	TGTGCCAGCTCCGGGACTAGACAAGAGACCCAGTACTTC
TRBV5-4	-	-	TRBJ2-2	CASSRDYPLAGELFF	TGTGCCAGCAGTCGAGACTACCCCCTGGCCGGGGAGCTGTTTTTT
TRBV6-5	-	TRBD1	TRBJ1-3	CASSGTGGSGNTIYF	TGTGCCAGCAGCGGGACAGGGGGCTCTGGAAACACCATATATTTT
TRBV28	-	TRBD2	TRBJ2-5	CASSGKRAGVETQYF	TGTGCCAGCAGTGGGAAAAGAGCGGGAGTTGAGACCCAGTACTTC
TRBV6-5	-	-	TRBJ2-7	CASSYGVTGRYEQYF	TGTGCCAGCAGTTACGGGGTCACTGGGAGATACGAGCAGTACTTC
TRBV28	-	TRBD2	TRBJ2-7	CASSGTSGSFSPYEQYF	TGTGCCAGCAGTGGGACTAGCGGGAGTTTCAGTCCCTACGAGCAGTACTTC
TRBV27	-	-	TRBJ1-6	CASSFPGGGSPLHF	TGTGCCAGCAGTTTTCCGGGCGGGGGTTCACCCCTCCACTTT
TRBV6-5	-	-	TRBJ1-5	CASRQGLNQPQHF	TGTGCCAGCAGGCAGGGACTGAATCAGCCCCAGCATTTT
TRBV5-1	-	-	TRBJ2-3	CASSLALGVDTQYF	TGCGCCAGCAGCTTGGCCCTGGGAGTCGATACGCAGTATTTT
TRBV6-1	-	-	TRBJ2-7	CASSDSYGGFEQYF	TGTGCCAGCAGTGACAGCTATGGAGGTTTCGAGCAGTACTTC